This passage covers 32 T cell receptor beta chains from one sample sequenced in a study of cytomegalovirus exposure and HLA in healthy donors. A multiplex PCR was run with 60 Vbeta primers and 13 Jbeta primers. Some clones are missing from TCRdb's copy, which holds only in-frame ones; the method was immunoSEQ multiplex PCR. The sample consists of about 240,000 clones, around 81% of them appearing once. The sample taken for sequencing was PBMCs. These receptors came from a woman in her sixties in good health and CMV-seropositive.

The V and J genes are TRBV28 and TRBJ1-1, with TRBD1 identical over 7 bases. Germline V lookup: CDR1 MDHEN, CDR2 SYDVKM. V gave up 5 bases and J gave up 4 bases; unmatched junction bases: 4. CDR3 length equals 13 residues. As DNA, the CDR3 is TGTGCCAGCAGTGACAGGGTTACCACTGAAGCTTTCTTT. Amino acid sequence: CASSDRVTTEAFF.

This chain joins TRBV5-6 and TRBJ2-5; TRBD1 is a possible D gene (6 bases). The CDR3 length is 16 residues. V gave up 3 bases and J gave up 7 bases, with 22 bases separating them. Looked up from germline, CDR1 is SGHDT and CDR2 is YYEEEE. The CDR3 loop reads CASSSTRLQGLGTQYF. As DNA, the CDR3 is TGTGCCAGCAGCTCGACCCGGTTACAGGGTTTGGGGACCCAGTACTTC. The full variable domain, in which reference TRBV5-6 and TRBJ2-5 provide the parts outside the CDR3, is DAGVTQSPTHLIKTRGQQVTLRCSPKSGHDTVSWYQQALGQGPQFIFQYYEEEERQRGNFPDRFSGHQFPNYSSELNVNALLLGDSALYLCASSSTRLQGLGTQYFGPGTRLLVL.

The genes are TRBV7-2 and TRBJ2-7, with TRBD1 matching 7 bases. The germline V gene encodes CDR1 SGHTA and CDR2 FQGNSA. The junction had 10 bases not matched to a gene; V was cut back by 5 bases and J by 6 bases. The CDR3 has 14 amino acids. The CDR3 reads CASSDQDRQSEQYF. CDR3 nucleotides: TGTGCCAGCAGCGACCAGGACAGGCAGTCCGAGCAGTACTTC.

Points on this clone: The same CDR3 can be traced to other DNA sequences in this sample. The chain has TRBV9 and TRBJ2-3; 12 bases fit TRBD2. V shed 3 bases, J shed 6 bases, and the junction held 2 bases outside the gene matches. CDR1 SGDLS and CDR2 YYNGEE come from the germline V gene. The CDR3 extends over 14 amino acids. CDR3 sequence: CASSASGRGDTQYF. The CDR3 DNA reads TGTGCCAGCAGCGCTAGCGGGAGGGGGGATACGCAGTATTTT.

The chain has TRBV4-1 and TRBJ2-4; D is perhaps TRBD1 (5 bases). The CDR3 loop spans 15 amino acids. V was pared by 1 base and J by 8 bases, with 15 bases between. CDR1 MGHRA and CDR2 YSYEKL come from the germline V gene. This CDR3 reads CASSQVGASGDIQYF. DNA of the CDR3: TGCGCCAGCAGCCAAGTTGGGGCTAGTGGAGACATTCAGTACTTC.

The gene calls are TRBV7-9 and TRBJ2-7, with D perhaps matching TRBD1 (6 bases). This CDR3 comprises 13 residues. Germline assignment: CDR1 SEHNR and CDR2 FQNEAQ (reference sequence). The V and J ends lost 4 bases and 4 bases respectively, with 11 bases between them. This CDR3 is CASSSRTAYEQYF. CDR3 DNA sequence: TGTGCCAGCAGCTCCCGGACAGCTTACGAGCAGTACTTC.

The chain uses TRBV2 and TRBJ2-5, with 7 bases that match TRBD1. Trimming removed 4 bases from V and 4 bases from J; junction bases left unmatched: 6. Germline V gene sequence: CDR1 SNHLY, CDR2 FYNNEI. This CDR3 comprises 14 residues. The CDR3 is CASSALDRRETQYF. The CDR3 coding sequence is TGTGCCAGCAGTGCCTTGGACAGGAGAGAGACCCAGTACTTC. The entire variable domain, with the rest obtained from reference TRBV2 and TRBJ2-5, is as follows: EPEVTQTPSHQVTQMGQEVILRCVPISNHLYFYWYRQILGQKVEFLVSFYNNEISEKSEIFDDQFSVERPDGSNFTLKIRSTKLEDSAMYFCASSALDRRETQYFGPGTRLLVL.

The chain carries TRBV5-1 and TRBJ1-2; weak D call: TRBD1 (5 bases). The CDR3 is 13 amino acids. Germline CDR1 reads SGHRS; CDR2 reads YFSETQ. Trimming stripped 1 base from V and 3 bases from J, with 7 bases between. The chain's CDR3 is CASSLSGDYGYTF. The CDR3 bases are TGCGCCAGCAGCTTGTCGGGGGACTATGGCTACACCTTC.

V usage is TRBV7-9 and J usage is TRBJ2-3; 12 nucleotides match TRBD1. This CDR3 contains 17 residues. Trimming at V came to 7 bases and at J to 0 bases, leaving 8 bases not matched to a gene. In germline, CDR1 is SEHNR, CDR2 FQNEAQ (reference sequence). The CDR3 sequence is CASTPGQGAPSTDTQYF. The CDR3 region has the DNA TGTGCCAGCACTCCGGGACAGGGGGCGCCCAGCACAGATACGCAGTATTTT.

The gene calls are TRBV6-5 and TRBJ2-7; maybe TRBD1 (8 bases). The CDR3 runs 16 residues. Trimming pared 0 bases from V and 4 bases from J, leaving 16 bases between. Germline V lookup: CDR1 MNHEY, CDR2 SVGAGI. This CDR3 is CASSYSRTGTIYEQYF. CDR3 sequence (DNA): TGTGCCAGCAGTTACTCGAGGACAGGGACTATATACGAGCAGTACTTC.

This sequence joins TRBV29-1 and TRBJ2-7, with TRBD1 matching 11 bases. Germline trimming cut 4 bases from V and 0 bases from J; bases unmatched to any gene: 2. The CDR3 has 14 amino acids. Germline V gene lookup returns CDR1 SQVTM and CDR2 ANQGSEA. Here the CDR3 DNA reads TGCAGCGTTGGGGACAGGGGGAGCTCCTACGAGCAGTACTTC. Translated: CSVGDRGSSYEQYF.

This chain links TRBV19 with TRBJ2-7, with TRBD2 identical over 8 bases. The length of the CDR3 is 14 residues. Trimming at V came to 1 base and at J to 4 bases, leaving 3 bases not matched to a gene. Germline V gene data show CDR1 as LNHDA and CDR2 as SQIVND (reference sequence). The CDR3 loop reads CASSIAGGEYEQYF. As DNA, the CDR3 is TGTGCCAGTAGTATAGCGGGAGGGGAATACGAGCAGTACTTC.

This clone occurred once. The rearrangement uses TRBV6-5 and TRBJ2-5; a possible D gene is TRBD1 (6 bases). Trimming took 6 bases from V and 2 from J, leaving 13 bases between them. CDR1 is MNHEY, CDR2 SVGAGI, per germline. There are 14 residues in the CDR3. This chain's CDR3 is CASRFDRLQETQYF. CDR3 nucleotides: TGTGCCAGCAGGTTTGACAGGTTACAAGAGACCCAGTACTTC.

The rearrangement uses TRBV28 and TRBJ2-7, with a weak D call TRBD2 (5 bases). Between the trimmed V and J ends, which lost 8 bases and 5 bases, there was a span of 22 bases. Germline V gives CDR1 MDHEN, CDR2 SYDVKM. The CDR3 is 15 amino acids. CDR3 sequence (DNA): TGTGCCAGCCATTCCCTTGGAGGAGCCAGGAACGAGCAGTACTTC. It is translated as CASHSLGGARNEQYF.

V is TRBV5-1 and J is TRBJ2-7; 8 bases map to TRBD2. The J segment lost 6 bases and the V segment lost 3 bases, leaving 11 bases of the junction unmatched. The CDR3 loop spans 15 amino acids. CDR1 and CDR2 (germline): SGHRS, YFSETQ. The CDR3 protein is CASSSAGLAQGEQYF. In nucleotides, the CDR3 is TGCGCCAGCAGCTCCGCCGGACTAGCTCAGGGCGAGCAGTACTTC.

The chain recombines TRBV4-2 with TRBJ2-7; the match to TRBD2 covers 11 bases. CDR1 and CDR2 (germline): LGHNA, YNFKEQ. V lost 0 bases and J lost 4; bases outside the gene matches: 2. The CDR3 sequence is 15 residues long. The CDR3 DNA sequence: TGTGCCAGCAGCCAAGATATAGCGGGAGGGTACGAGCAGTACTTC. Encoded protein: CASSQDIAGGYEQYF.

J is TRBJ1-1 and V is TRBV7-2, with unresolved D. Germline V gene sequence: CDR1 SGHTA, CDR2 FQGNSA. V shed 1 base and J shed 3 bases, with 9 bases lying between them. The CDR3 extends over 14 amino acids. The CDR3 bases are TGTGCCAGCAGCTTAGTGGCAGTGGACACTGAAGCTTTCTTT. This sequence encodes CASSLVAVDTEAFF.

This sequence joins TRBV7-2 and TRBJ2-7, with 8 bases matching TRBD1. The CDR3 totals 14 residues. CDR1 is SGHTA and CDR2 is FQGNSA in the germline V gene. The ends lost 5 bases at V and 2 bases at J; junction bases unmatched: 5. The CDR3 nucleotides are TGTGCCAGCAGCCCCCGGACAGGGCCCTACGAGCAGTACTTC. Translation: CASSPRTGPYEQYF.

The gene calls are TRBV23-1 and TRBJ1-6; 9 nucleotides align to TRBD1. TRBV23-1 is reported as an ORF; its role is uncertain. The CDR3 spans 16 residues. V lost 3 bases, J lost 9 bases, and 9 bases stayed unmatched. DNA of the CDR3: TGCGCCAGCAGTCAGTTGGACAGGGGTTCGGGTTCACCCCTCCACTTT. Its translation: CASSQLDRGSGSPLHF.

The chain recombines TRBV6-5 with TRBJ1-2, with D possibly being TRBD1 (6 bases). Trimming took off 5 bases at V and 7 bases at J, with 17 bases between the two ends. Germline values: CDR1 MNHEY, CDR2 SVGAGI. The CDR3 length is 14 residues. In DNA form, the CDR3 reads TGTGCCAGCAGTGCAACCGGGGGGGCGAGTGGCTACACCTTC. Translation: CASSATGGASGYTF.

The rearrangement joins TRBV5-4 to TRBJ1-1, with a possible D match to TRBD1 (5 bases). CDR1 SGHNT and CDR2 YYREEE come from the germline V gene (reference sequence). CDR3 length: 15 amino acids. The V end lost 3 bases, the J end lost 0 bases, and 12 bases lay between the germline ends. The CDR3: CASSSQVPLNTEAFF. The CDR3 coding sequence is TGTGCCAGCAGCTCACAGGTTCCCCTGAACACTGAAGCTTTCTTT.

This clone was picked up a small number of times. The chain is built from TRBV2 and TRBJ1-1; tentatively, D is TRBD1 (5 bases). Trimming took 6 bases from V and 5 from J, leaving 19 bases between them. Germline CDR1 and CDR2: SNHLY and FYNNEI. The CDR3 loop spans 15 amino acids. The CDR3 nucleotides read TGTGCCAGCAGCGAGGGGAGGGGAGGCGTAACTGAAGCTTTCTTT. Translating it yields CASSEGRGGVTEAFF. Supplemented by reference TRBV2 and TRBJ1-1, the full variable domain reads EPEVTQTPSHQVTQMGQEVILRCVPISNHLYFYWYRQILGQKVEFLVSFYNNEISEKSEIFDDQFSVERPDGSNFTLKIRSTKLEDSAMYFCASSEGRGGVTEAFFGQGTRLTVV.

This sequence joins TRBV10-3 and TRBJ1-5; TRBD1 might be the D (6 bases). The CDR3 loop spans 16 amino acids. The germline V gene encodes CDR1 ENHRY and CDR2 SYGVKD. V was trimmed by 10 bases and J by 5 bases, leaving 24 bases between them. The CDR3 region has the DNA TGTGCCAGCAGACCATACAGGGAAAGGAGCGATCAGCCCCAGCATTTT. Protein sequence: CASRPYRERSDQPQHF.

The V call is TRBV19, the J call TRBJ1-2; 7 bases align to TRBD1. The CDR3 has 12 residues. Germline-derived CDR1 and CDR2 are LNHDA and SQIVND (reference sequence). The CDR3 sequence: CAAAQGPYGYTF. As DNA, the CDR3 is TGTGCTGCCGCACAGGGGCCCTATGGCTACACCTTC.

This chain connects TRBV25-1 to TRBJ1-1; no firm D call. This CDR3 has 11 amino acids. Per germline, CDR1 MGHDK and CDR2 SYGVNS. Trimming cost V 3 bases and J 7 bases, with 6 bases left between them. DNA of the CDR3: TGTGCCAGCAGTGACGGAGGTGAAGCTTTCTTT. Translating it yields CASSDGGEAFF.

The gene calls are TRBV18 and TRBJ2-1; TRBD1 matches at 9 bases. J was trimmed by 5 bases and V by 1 base; bases with no gene match: 3. The CDR3 covers 15 residues. Germline CDR1 KGHSH, CDR2 LQKENI. CDR3 bases: TGTGCCAGCTCACCACTGGACAGGGGAAACAATGAGCAGTTCTTC. Its translation is CASSPLDRGNNEQFF.

Only a few counts were recorded for this clone. The V gene is TRBV9, the J gene TRBJ2-3, with 8 bases fitting TRBD2. Germline assignment: CDR1 SGDLS and CDR2 YYNGEE. This CDR3 region has 14 residues. With V trimmed by 0 bases and J by 4 bases, 1 base remained unmatched. CDR3 sequence (DNA): TGTGCCAGCAGCGTAGCGGGAGGGTCAGATACGCAGTATTTT. Residues: CASSVAGGSDTQYF.

This chain links TRBV5-1 with TRBJ1-2; D perhaps matches TRBD1 (5 bases). With 0 bases removed from V and 5 bases from J, the gap between germline ends came to 23 bases. Germline loops: CDR1 SGHRS, CDR2 YFSETQ. The CDR3 has 18 residues. The CDR3 DNA follows: TGCGCCAGCAGCTTGGATTCAAAATTACAGGAAAATTCTTATGGCTACACCTTC. It specifies CASSLDSKLQENSYGYTF.

The J gene is TRBJ2-7, the V gene TRBV19; the D gene is possibly TRBD2 (5 bases). The CDR3 spans 15 residues. With 5 bases removed from V and 0 bases from J, the gap between germline ends came to 14 bases. The germline V gene has CDR1 LNHDA and CDR2 SQIVND (reference sequence). CDR3 in DNA: TGTGCCAGTAGTTTGCGGGCAGGATTCTCCTACGAGCAGTACTTC. Its protein product is CASSLRAGFSYEQYF.

J is TRBJ2-3 and V is TRBV27; 7 bases fit TRBD1. The germline V gene has CDR1 MNHEY and CDR2 SMNVEV (reference sequence). The CDR3 spans 14 residues. J gave up 5 bases and V 3 bases, and 5 bases lay outside the gene matches. CDR3 protein: CASSFRAGGDTQYF. In nucleotides, the CDR3 is TGTGCCAGCAGTTTTAGGGCAGGGGGAGATACGCAGTATTTT.

Notes on this clone: Other nucleotide sequences in the sample specify the same CDR3. The chain couples TRBV9 to TRBJ2-7; 13 nucleotides align to TRBD2. The CDR3 covers 15 residues. The J segment lost 2 bases and the V segment lost 2 bases, leaving 1 base of the junction unmatched. Per germline, CDR1 SGDLS and CDR2 YYNGEE. The CDR3: CASSVGLAGAYEQYF. The CDR3 DNA is TGTGCCAGCAGCGTCGGACTAGCGGGAGCCTACGAGCAGTACTTC.

This sequence joins TRBV5-1 and TRBJ1-1; 7 bases map to TRBD1. The CDR3 loop spans 14 amino acids. J was trimmed by 11 bases and V by 0 bases; bases with no gene match: 10. CDR1 and CDR2 (germline): SGHRS, YFSETQ. Written as DNA, the CDR3 is TGCGCCAGCAGCTTGGGGCCTTCTCAGGGGGAGGCTTTCTTT. As protein: CASSLGPSQGEAFF.